The clone carrying this T cell receptor beta chain came up a few times. Antigen: not known. It was RNA transcripts that yielded the amplified TCR beta CDR3 regions. RT-PCR in the first round (using the HTBI primer set) targeted the TCR CDR3. TCRdb re-analysed the multiplex PCR reads in MiXCR, keeping a single row per CDR3 protein. The repertoire has hundreds of thousands of distinct CDR3 sequences, roughly 37% of them found once; the top ten carry over 8%. This specimen comes from a study of T cells in Graves' hyperthyroidism and ophthalmopathy. Study background: At initial diagnosis, before any treatment had begun, peripheral blood was obtained.

Researchers defined stable Graves' hyperthyroidism as no ophthalmopathy progression within 18 months. Hyperthyroidism was newly diagnosed in patients aged 18 to 65 (duration under 2 months). Regarding the study as a whole: Blood samples included most of the expanded thyroid clonotypes exceeding 0.001.

This CDR3 has 14 amino acids. The V end was cut by 0 bases, the J end by 9 bases, with 9 bases between. CDR1 is LGHNA and CDR2 is YSLEER in the germline V gene. This rearrangement joins TRBV4-3 to TRBJ1-6; D gene unclear. Sequencing used blood. The sequence was collected from a young man with Graves' hyperthyroidism. CDR3 DNA: TGCGCCAGCAGCCAAGAGCGGGCTGGTTCACCCCTCCACTTT. It codes for CASSQERAGSPLHF.